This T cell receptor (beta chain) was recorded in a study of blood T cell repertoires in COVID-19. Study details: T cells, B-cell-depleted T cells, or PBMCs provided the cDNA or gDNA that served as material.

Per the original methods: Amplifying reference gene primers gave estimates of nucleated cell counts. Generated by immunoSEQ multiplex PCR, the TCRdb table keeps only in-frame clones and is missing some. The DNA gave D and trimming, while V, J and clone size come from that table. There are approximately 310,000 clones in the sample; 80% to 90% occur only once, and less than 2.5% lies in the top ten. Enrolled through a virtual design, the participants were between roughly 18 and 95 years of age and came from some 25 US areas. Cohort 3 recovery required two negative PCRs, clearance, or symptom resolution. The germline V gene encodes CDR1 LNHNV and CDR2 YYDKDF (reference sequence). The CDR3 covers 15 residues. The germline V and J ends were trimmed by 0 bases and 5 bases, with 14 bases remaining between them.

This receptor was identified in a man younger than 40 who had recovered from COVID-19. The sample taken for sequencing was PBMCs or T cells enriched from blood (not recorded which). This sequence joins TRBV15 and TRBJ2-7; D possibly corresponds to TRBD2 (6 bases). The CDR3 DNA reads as TGTGCCACCAGCAGAGATCGGCCTAGCGCGCACGAGCAGTACTTC. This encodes CATSRDRPSAHEQYF.